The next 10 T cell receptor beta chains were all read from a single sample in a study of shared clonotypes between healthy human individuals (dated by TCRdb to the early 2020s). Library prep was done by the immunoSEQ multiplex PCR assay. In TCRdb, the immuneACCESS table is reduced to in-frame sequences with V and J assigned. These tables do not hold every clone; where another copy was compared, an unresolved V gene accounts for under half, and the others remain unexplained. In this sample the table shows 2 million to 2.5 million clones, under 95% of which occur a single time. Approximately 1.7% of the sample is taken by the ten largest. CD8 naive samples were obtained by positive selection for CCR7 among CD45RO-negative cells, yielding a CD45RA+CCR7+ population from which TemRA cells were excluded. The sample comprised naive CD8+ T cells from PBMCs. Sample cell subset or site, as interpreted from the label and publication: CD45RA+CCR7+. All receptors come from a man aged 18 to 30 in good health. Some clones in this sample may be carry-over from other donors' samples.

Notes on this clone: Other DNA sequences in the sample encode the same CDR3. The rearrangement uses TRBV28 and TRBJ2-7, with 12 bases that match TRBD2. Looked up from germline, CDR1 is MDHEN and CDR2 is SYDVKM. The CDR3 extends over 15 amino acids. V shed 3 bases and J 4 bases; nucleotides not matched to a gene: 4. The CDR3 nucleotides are TGTGCCAGCAGTTTCCCGACTAGCGGGAGTTACGAGCAGTACTTC. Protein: CASSFPTSGSYEQYF.

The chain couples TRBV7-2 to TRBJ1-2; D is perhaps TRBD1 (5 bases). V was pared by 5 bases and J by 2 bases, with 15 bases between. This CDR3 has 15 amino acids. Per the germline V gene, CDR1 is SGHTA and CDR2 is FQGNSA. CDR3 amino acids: CASSPERGVNYGYTF. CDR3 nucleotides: TGTGCCAGCAGCCCCGAAAGAGGGGTGAACTATGGCTACACCTTC.

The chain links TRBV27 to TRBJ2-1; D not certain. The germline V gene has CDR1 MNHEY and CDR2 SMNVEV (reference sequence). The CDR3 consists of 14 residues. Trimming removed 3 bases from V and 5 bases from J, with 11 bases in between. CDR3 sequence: CASSFDFPNNEQFF. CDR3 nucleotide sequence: TGTGCCAGCAGTTTCGACTTTCCTAACAATGAGCAGTTCTTC.

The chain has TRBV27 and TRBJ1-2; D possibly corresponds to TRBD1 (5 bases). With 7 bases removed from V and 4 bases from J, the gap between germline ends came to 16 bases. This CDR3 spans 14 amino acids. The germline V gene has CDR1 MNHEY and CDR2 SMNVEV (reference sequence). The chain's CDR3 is CASTSRGSSYGYTF. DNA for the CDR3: TGTGCCAGCACCTCGAGGGGTAGTTCCTATGGCTACACCTTC.

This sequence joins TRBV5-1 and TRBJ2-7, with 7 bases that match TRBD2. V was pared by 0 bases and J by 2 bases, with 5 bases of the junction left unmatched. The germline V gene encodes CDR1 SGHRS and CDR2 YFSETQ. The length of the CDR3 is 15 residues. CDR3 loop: CASSLGTSATYEQYF. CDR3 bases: TGCGCCAGCAGCTTGGGAACTAGCGCGACCTACGAGCAGTACTTC.

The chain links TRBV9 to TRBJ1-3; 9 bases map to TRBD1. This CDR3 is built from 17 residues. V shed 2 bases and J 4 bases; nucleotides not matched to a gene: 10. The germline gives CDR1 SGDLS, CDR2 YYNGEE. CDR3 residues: CASSVFSGQGFGNTIYF. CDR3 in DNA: TGTGCCAGCAGCGTTTTTTCGGGACAGGGTTTCGGAAACACCATATATTTT. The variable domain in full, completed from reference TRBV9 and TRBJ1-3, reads DSGVTQTPKHLITATGQRVTLRCSPRSGDLSVYWYQQSLDQGLQFLIQYYNGEERAKGNILERFSAQQFPDLHSELNLSSLELGDSALYFCASSVFSGQGFGNTIYFGEGSWLTVV.

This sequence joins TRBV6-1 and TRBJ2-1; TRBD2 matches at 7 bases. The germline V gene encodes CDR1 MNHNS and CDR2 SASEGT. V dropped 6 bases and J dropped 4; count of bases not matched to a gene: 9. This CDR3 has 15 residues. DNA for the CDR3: TGTGCCAGCAGGGATCCGCCTAGCGGATACAATGAGCAGTTCTTC. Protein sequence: CASRDPPSGYNEQFF.

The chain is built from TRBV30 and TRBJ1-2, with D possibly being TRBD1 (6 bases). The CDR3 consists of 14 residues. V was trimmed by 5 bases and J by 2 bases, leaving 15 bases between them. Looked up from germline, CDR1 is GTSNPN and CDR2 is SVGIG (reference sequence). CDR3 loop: CAWFRRGENYGYTF. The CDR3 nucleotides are TGTGCCTGGTTCCGGAGGGGGGAAAACTATGGCTACACCTTC.

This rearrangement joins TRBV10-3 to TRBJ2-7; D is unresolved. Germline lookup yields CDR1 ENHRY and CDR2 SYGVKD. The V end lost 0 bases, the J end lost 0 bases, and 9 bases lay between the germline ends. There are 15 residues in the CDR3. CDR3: CAISESGSLSYEQYF. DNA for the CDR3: TGTGCCATCAGTGAGTCGGGCAGCCTCTCCTACGAGCAGTACTTC.

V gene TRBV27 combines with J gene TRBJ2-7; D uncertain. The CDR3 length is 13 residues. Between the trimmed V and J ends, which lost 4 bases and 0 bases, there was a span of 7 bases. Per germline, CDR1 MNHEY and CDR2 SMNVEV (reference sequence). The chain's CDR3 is CASSYGYSYEQYF. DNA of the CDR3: TGTGCCAGCAGTTACGGCTACTCCTACGAGCAGTACTTC.